The 23 T cell receptor beta chains below come from one sample, sequenced in a study of spatial heterogeneity in lung cancer. Their cognate antigens are unknown. Sample time point: sample taken at primary tumor resection. Study conclusions and caveats: The number of expanded tumor alpha and beta chains correlated with mutation number.

From the 5' RACE reads, TCRdb called clonotypes with MiXCR, one entry per CDR3 protein. The sample lists around 100,000 distinct CDR3 sequences; approximately 4.4% were seen once. The sample consisted of lung tumor tissue, taken at surgery. These receptors were taken from a male donor with early-stage non-small cell lung cancer.

This clonotype was observed many times. The genes are TRBV28 and TRBJ2-3; weak D call: TRBD2 (5 bases). V was clipped by 5 bases and J by 2 bases, with 11 bases between them. The germline gives CDR1 MDHEN, CDR2 SYDVKM. The CDR3 covers 14 residues. CDR3 coding DNA: TGTGCCAGCAGTAAAGACTACAACACAGATACGCAGTATTTT. This codes for CASSKDYNTDTQYF.

This chain uses TRBV18 with TRBJ1-5; tentative D call: TRBD1 (5 bases). This CDR3 is built from 13 residues. Trimming removed 3 bases from V and 7 bases from J, with 10 bases in between. Germline CDR1 KGHSH, CDR2 LQKENI. The CDR3: CASSPGVGQPQHF. The CDR3 bases are TGTGCCAGCTCACCGGGGGTCGGGCAGCCCCAGCATTTT.

This clonotype was found many times. This chain links TRBV3-1 with TRBJ2-7; 8 bases align to TRBD2. The V segment lost 3 bases and the J segment 2 bases; nucleotides outside the gene matches: 3. This CDR3 has 14 residues. Germline V CDR1 and CDR2: LGHDT, YNNKEL (reference sequence). The CDR3 protein is CASSQPGLAYEQYF. For the CDR3, the DNA is TGTGCCAGCAGCCAGCCGGGACTAGCCTACGAGCAGTACTTC.

Comment on this clonotype: With a much larger clone just one base away, this may be a read error. The V call is TRBV5-1, the J call TRBJ1-4; maybe TRBD1 (5 bases). Germline V gene sequence: CDR1 SGHRS, CDR2 YFSETQ. The CDR3 is made up of 16 amino acids. CDR3 nucleotides: TGCGCCAGCAGCCTCTTCGCCGGGACTGAGAATGAAAAACTGTTATTT. It specifies CASSLFAGTENEKLLF.

This clonotype was counted ten times or more. The rearrangement joins TRBV29-1 to TRBJ1-1; D remains unclear. Trimming left V 6 bases short and J 0 bases short, with 11 bases between. Germline-derived CDR1 and CDR2 are SQVTM and ANQGSEA. The CDR3 is 13 amino acids. Here the CDR3 DNA reads TGCAGCGTCGGAATGGTCATGAACACTGAAGCTTTCTTT. Its translation is CSVGMVMNTEAFF.

This clonotype was counted many times. The chain combines TRBV20-1 with TRBJ2-3; D remains unclear. V lost 3 bases and J lost 6, with 10 bases in between. Germline V gives CDR1 DFQATT, CDR2 SNEGSKA (reference sequence). The CDR3 consists of 12 residues. CDR3 in amino acids: CSARRDPDTQYF. CDR3 sequence (DNA): TGCAGTGCTAGGCGTGATCCGGATACGCAGTATTTT.

Many counts were recorded for this clonotype. The genes are TRBV30 and TRBJ2-5; D gene ambiguous. The V gene lost 3 bases and the J gene lost 1 base, with 9 bases spanning the gap. The germline V gene has CDR1 GTSNPN and CDR2 SVGIG (reference sequence). The CDR3 runs to 13 residues. CDR3 sequence: CAWSANRQETQYF. CDR3 DNA sequence: TGTGCCTGGAGCGCGAATCGCCAAGAGACCCAGTACTTC.

This clonotype has a count of ten or more. This rearrangement joins TRBV7-8 to TRBJ1-1, with TRBD1 identical over 8 bases. This CDR3 contains 14 residues. J gave up 2 bases and V 5 bases, and 4 bases lay outside the gene matches. Germline assignment: CDR1 SGHVS and CDR2 FQNEAQ. CDR3 residues: CASSQGQGNTEAFF. CDR3 sequence (DNA): TGTGCCAGCAGCCAAGGACAGGGCAACACTGAAGCTTTCTTT.

This clonotype was recorded many times. The chain links TRBV2 to TRBJ1-2; TRBD1 is a possible D gene (5 bases). The CDR3 is 14 amino acids. CDR1 and CDR2 from the germline V gene are SNHLY and FYNNEI. The V and J ends lost 10 bases and 0 bases respectively, with 15 bases between them. The CDR3, as DNA: TGTGCCACCTCTCGGGGCAGGGCTAACTATGGCTACACCTTC. This sequence encodes CATSRGRANYGYTF. The full variable domain, with the rest looked up from reference TRBV2 and TRBJ1-2, is EPEVTQTPSHQVTQMGQEVILRCVPISNHLYFYWYRQILGQKVEFLVSFYNNEISEKSEIFDDQFSVERPDGSNFTLKIRSTKLEDSAMYFCATSRGRANYGYTFGSGTRLTVV.

This clonotype was recorded many times. The genes are TRBV12-3 or TRBV12-4 and TRBJ1-1; 10 nucleotides line up with TRBD1. The J segment lost 5 bases and the V segment lost 8 bases, leaving 5 bases of the junction unmatched. The CDR3 has 13 amino acids. The CDR3 loop is CASGRTGGTEAFF. The CDR3 DNA sequence: TGTGCCAGCGGGCGGACAGGGGGGACTGAAGCTTTCTTT.

In this sample, this clonotype turned up many times. V usage is TRBV10-3 and J usage is TRBJ2-1, with 10 bases aligning to TRBD2. V gave up 6 bases and J gave up 2 bases; unmatched junction bases: 13. Looked up from germline, CDR1 is ENHRY and CDR2 is SYGVKD. This CDR3 has 18 amino acids. The CDR3 DNA reads as TGTGCCATCAGCGGAGCCAGCGGGAGGGCCCAAGCCTACAATGAGCAGTTCTTC. Its translation: CAISGASGRAQAYNEQFF.

The chain carries TRBV3-1 and TRBJ1-2, with unresolved D. Deletions cut 2 bases from V and 8 bases from J, with 12 bases between. This CDR3 has 13 amino acids. Germline CDR1 reads LGHDT; CDR2 reads YNNKEL (reference sequence). The DNA of the CDR3 is TGTGCCAGCAGCCAAAACGTCCGCGGCGGCTACACCTTC. This encodes CASSQNVRGGYTF.

The chain joins TRBV11-2 to TRBJ2-7; no clear D gene. This CDR3 is 15 amino acids long. The V and J ends lost 2 bases and 4 bases respectively, with 15 bases between them. Looked up from germline, CDR1 is SGHAT and CDR2 is FQNNGV. The CDR3 DNA follows: TGTGCCAGCAGCTTATTTGCGCCCCCATATTACGAGCAGTACTTC. Encoded protein: CASSLFAPPYYEQYF.

This clonotype was seen more than once but under ten times. The V and J genes are TRBV27 and TRBJ1-5; TRBD1 is a possible D gene (6 bases). Germline CDR1 MNHEY, CDR2 SMNVEV (reference sequence). The V gene lost 8 bases and the J gene lost 4 bases, with 9 bases spanning the gap. The CDR3 is made up of 12 amino acids. The DNA of the CDR3 is TGTGCCAGCGGACAGTTAAATCAGCCCCAGCATTTT. It translates to CASGQLNQPQHF.

The chain links TRBV28 to TRBJ2-3; D may match TRBD1 or TRBD2 (5 bases each). Germline CDR1 reads MDHEN; CDR2 reads SYDVKM. The CDR3 has 15 amino acids. V was clipped by 0 bases and J by 0 bases, with 7 bases between them. CDR3 bases: TGTGCCAGCAGTTTATGGAGGGACAGCACAGATACGCAGTATTTT. Its protein product is CASSLWRDSTDTQYF.

The table lists this clonotype with many counts. This chain connects TRBV4-1 to TRBJ2-1; TRBD1 aligns across 9 bases. The CDR3 runs 17 residues. Per the germline V gene, CDR1 is MGHRA and CDR2 is YSYEKL. With V trimmed by 5 bases and J by 2 bases, 10 bases remained unmatched. As DNA, the CDR3 is TGCGCCAGCAGCAAAACAGGAACAGGGGGCGCCTACAATGAGCAGTTCTTC. It encodes CASSKTGTGGAYNEQFF.

This clonotype was seen a handful of times. The rearrangement links TRBV6-6 to TRBJ1-5, with 8 nucleotides matching TRBD1. Trimming took 2 bases from V and 11 from J; bases not matched to a gene: 11. CDR3 length: 15 amino acids. Per germline, CDR1 MNHNY and CDR2 SVGAGI (reference sequence). CDR3 coding DNA: TGTGCCAGCAGTTACGAAACAGGGGGACTAGGGACCCAGCATTTT. This translates into CASSYETGGLGTQHF.

The chain carries TRBV20-1 and TRBJ1-4; possible D gene TRBD1, 5 bases. The CDR3 totals 14 residues. Germline CDR1 DFQATT, CDR2 SNEGSKA (reference sequence). Trimming pared 6 bases from V and 3 bases from J, leaving 14 bases between. Here the CDR3 DNA reads TGCAGTGCCCCATTGGCGGGGGCTAATGAAAAACTGTTTTTT. This encodes CSAPLAGANEKLFF.

This clonotype was picked up a small number of times. The chain is built from TRBV2 and TRBJ2-1; a possible D gene is TRBD1 (5 bases). Trimming stripped 9 bases from V and 8 bases from J, with 11 bases between. Germline loops: CDR1 SNHLY, CDR2 FYNNEI. This CDR3 is 11 amino acids long. The CDR3 DNA reads TGTGCCAGAGTTTTAGGGGATGAGCAGTTCTTC. Translating gives CARVLGDEQFF.

This clonotype was recorded many times. The CDR3 bases are TGCGCCAGCAGCGCCCAGCCCTATGGCTACACCTTC. Protein product: CASSAQPYGYTF. The rearrangement uses TRBV5-1 and TRBJ1-2; D is uncertain. The CDR3 has 12 amino acids. V was shortened by 4 bases and J by 4 bases, with 8 bases between the two germline ends. CDR1 and CDR2 (germline): SGHRS, YFSETQ. Combining the CDR3 with reference TRBV5-1 and TRBJ1-2 gives the whole variable domain KAGVTQTPRYLIKTRGQQVTLSCSPISGHRSVSWYQQTPGQGLQFLFEYFSETQRNKGNFPGRFSGRQFSNSRSEMNVSTLELGDSALYLCASSAQPYGYTFGSGTRLTVV.

This clonotype was seen repeatedly, ten times or more. V and J are TRBV11-2 and TRBJ2-5; TRBD1 agrees at 7 bases. Unmatched junction bases numbered 5, after V lost 2 bases and J lost 2 bases. CDR3 length equals 15 residues. Germline V gene data show CDR1 as SGHAT and CDR2 as FQNNGV. CDR3 protein: CASSLTQGVQETQYF. The CDR3 DNA sequence: TGTGCCAGCAGCTTAACTCAGGGGGTACAAGAGACCCAGTACTTC.

This clonotype was seen more than once but under ten times. The chain combines TRBV20-1 with TRBJ2-1; 9 bases align to TRBD2. The germline CDR1 and CDR2 sequences are DFQATT and SNEGSKA (reference sequence). V trimming: 0 bases; J trimming: 6 bases; junction bases outside the gene matches: 9. This CDR3 is 16 amino acids long. In DNA, the CDR3 is TGCAGTGCTAGAGATCCCCTAGCGGGGCCCCCCAATGAGCAGTTCTTC. This translates into CSARDPLAGPPNEQFF.

This clonotype was seen repeatedly, ten times or more. In DNA, the CDR3 is TGTGCCAGCAGTTTCTCACAGGGGGCAGGCTACACCTTC. It encodes CASSFSQGAGYTF. The V and J genes are TRBV12-3 or TRBV12-4 and TRBJ1-2; 9 nucleotides line up with TRBD1. The CDR3 is made up of 13 amino acids. V lost 3 bases and J lost 8; bases outside the gene matches: 4.